The TCR beta chain described here comes from a study of T cells after yellow fever vaccination (dated by TCRdb to about 2019). With regard to the full study: The SMART-Seq v4 Ultra Low Input RNA kit was used to prepare libraries from fractions with low cell numbers. Blood samples were taken at several timepoints before and after primary and secondary immunization, and bulk PBMC replicates and cell subsets were isolated. Bulk TCR alpha and beta repertoires were sequenced longitudinally to track T-cell clones before and after primary and booster YFV17D yellow fever vaccination. Two healthy male donors, one aged 18 to 30 and one aged 30 to 40 years, made up the cohort.

Turning to this clonotype: Which antigen it targets is not known. No base quality values were provided; no much bigger clone lies one nucleotide off.

TCR cDNA was synthesized by 5'RACE template switching, which introduced a universal primer site and unique molecular identifiers. cDNA synthesis was primed from both the TCR alpha and TCR beta constant segments. Library amplification involved two PCR steps, and the second step added sample barcodes and sequencing adapters. Sequencing of the libraries was done on either Illumina HiSeq 2500 (2x100 bp) or NovaSeq (2x150 bp). The paper's data handling went like this. Demultiplexing of reads and collapsing into UMI consensus sequences were performed with MIGEC, and V(D)J alignment was carried out with MiXCR. Clonotypes responding to the vaccine were identified with edgeR on replicate PBMC samples, with the criteria of FDR below 0.01 and a log2 fold change above 5 up to day 15. CD4 or CD8 identity was assigned to each bulk clonotype according to whether the clonotype was present at higher abundance in the sequenced CD4 repertoire or the sequenced CD8 repertoire. The public sequencing data were trimmed at Q25 with fastp and processed into clonotypes with MiXCR by TCRdb, which kept only in-frame beta chains. Records with the same CDR3 protein are collapsed into one entry carrying the most frequent genes and DNA. TCRdb, not the original authors, processed these V and J calls. This sample is represented by around 350,000 distinct CDR3 sequences; approximately 10% of them were singletons. The ten largest make up more than 15% of the sample.

What the work shows at the level of the full study, not this receptor alone: Because only two donors were included in the study, the extent to which the findings can be generalized is limited. Compared with the primary T-cell response, the secondary T-cell response was faster but weaker, reaching its peak on day 5 rather than on day 15. A small share of clonotypes was detected in both CD4 and CD8 compartments, with the overlap likely arising from convergent recombination. After the booster, most clones that had expanded after primary vaccination were detected again (around 96% of CD4 and around nine tenths of CD8), suggesting broad maintenance of memory. Because abundant contaminating clonotypes from the bulk population could be contained in FACS-sorted repertoires, computational filtering was required.

Germline trimming: 5 bases from V, 9 bases from J; junction bases outside gene matches: 10. From the germline V gene, CDR1 is MGHRA and CDR2 is YSYEKL. The CDR3, cysteine through phenylalanine, is 15 amino acids long. The kept DNA is CDR3 alone, 45 bases in frame from the first base. According to the study, the label for this sample's treatment or condition signals: live attenuated yellow fever vaccine strain. At every blood-draw timepoint, two biological replicates of bulk PBMCs were collected. PBMCs were isolated from peripheral blood using a standard Ficoll-Paque protocol. TriZol was used to extract RNA from bulk PBMCs, CD4 and CD8 fractions, and dextramer-positive and dextramer-negative fractions.

The sequence derives from a man between 18 and 35 years old who received the YFV17D yellow fever vaccine. The chain uses TRBV4-1 and TRBJ1-5; 10 bases in the middle match TRBD1. This material consisted of PBMCs, taken on the day of the first yellow fever vaccination. The CDR3 in this case is CASSSPGTGAWPQHF. The DNA is as follows: TGCGCCAGCAGCTCCCCCGGGACAGGGGCATGGCCCCAGCATTTT.